The 13 T cell receptor beta chains presented below share a single source sample, sequenced in a study of blood T cell repertoires in COVID-19. This table comes from immunoSEQ multiplex PCR, and its TCRdb copy is limited to in-frame clones, with some not included. The sample has around 74,000 clones; roughly 85% are singletons. Sequences were obtained from peripheral blood. The receptors stem from a man aged 25 to 40 with acute or convalescent COVID-19.

Written as DNA, the CDR3 is TGTGCCTGGATAAGCGGCAGGGGGCGAGGCTACACCTTC. Translation gives CAWISGRGRGYTF. The genes are TRBV30 and TRBJ1-2; TRBD1 agrees at 8 bases. Trimming removed 4 bases from V and 8 bases from J; junction bases left unmatched: 9. Per the germline V gene, CDR1 is GTSNPN and CDR2 is SVGIG (reference sequence). The CDR3 has 13 residues. Together with reference TRBV30 and TRBJ1-2, the CDR3 gives the full variable domain: SQTIHQWPATLVQPVGSPLSLECTVEGTSNPNLYWYRQAAGRGLQLLFYSVGIGQISSEVPQNLSASRPQDRQFILSSKKLLLSDSGFYLCAWISGRGRGYTFGSGTRLTVV.

The chain recombines TRBV9 with TRBJ2-1, with 12 bases aligning to TRBD2. With V trimmed by 0 bases and J by 0 bases, 4 bases remained unmatched. This CDR3 contains 18 residues. Germline V gene data show CDR1 as SGDLS and CDR2 as YYNGEE. DNA of the CDR3: TGTGCCAGCAGCGTAGCTCTAGCGGGAGGGCCCTCCTACAATGAGCAGTTCTTC. It encodes CASSVALAGGPSYNEQFF. Complete variable domain (other parts from reference TRBV9 and TRBJ2-1): DSGVTQTPKHLITATGQRVTLRCSPRSGDLSVYWYQQSLDQGLQFLIQYYNGEERAKGNILERFSAQQFPDLHSELNLSSLELGDSALYFCASSVALAGGPSYNEQFFGPGTRLTVL.

The chain employs TRBV6-1 and TRBJ2-7; D unresolved. V was clipped by 2 bases and J by 6 bases, with 5 bases between them. Germline CDR1 and CDR2: MNHNS and SASEGT. This CDR3 has 11 amino acids. The CDR3 protein is CASSETPEQYF. As DNA, the CDR3 is TGTGCCAGCAGTGAAACACCCGAGCAGTACTTC.

A word on this clone: A read error may produce the germline difference seen at one junction end. The chain joins TRBV4-1 to TRBJ2-7; no reliable D call. This CDR3 contains 14 residues. Germline values: CDR1 MGHRA, CDR2 YSYEKL. CDR3 residues: CASSQDPRSCEQYF. CDR3 DNA: TGCGCCAGCAGCCAAGATCCCCGGTCCTGCGAGCAGTACTTC.

The CDR3 DNA reads as TGTGCCAGCAGCTTGTTGGGAGACCCCTACTCCTACGAGCAGTACTTC. Translating gives CASSLLGDPYSYEQYF. The chain recombines TRBV5-6 with TRBJ2-7, with D maybe TRBD2 (5 bases). In germline, CDR1 is SGHDT, CDR2 YYEEEE. The length of the CDR3 is 16 residues. V was pared by 1 base and J by 0 bases, with 14 bases between. The full variable domain, its missing parts supplied by reference TRBV5-6 and TRBJ2-7, is DAGVTQSPTHLIKTRGQQVTLRCSPKSGHDTVSWYQQALGQGPQFIFQYYEEEERQRGNFPDRFSGHQFPNYSSELNVNALLLGDSALYLCASSLLGDPYSYEQYFGPGTRLTVT.

CDR3 DNA: TGTGCCAGCAGTTACGACAGCCAGGAGACCCAGTACTTC. Translating gives CASSYDSQETQYF. V usage is TRBV6-5 and J usage is TRBJ2-5; perhaps TRBD1 as D (5 bases). Germline V gene lookup returns CDR1 MNHEY and CDR2 SVGAGI. This CDR3 spans 13 amino acids. V lost 2 bases and J 5 bases, leaving 9 bases between the germline ends.

The chain is built from TRBV5-5 and TRBJ2-1, with 8 bases fitting TRBD1. The CDR3 length is 14 residues. Germline trimming cut 2 bases from V and 5 bases from J; bases unmatched to any gene: 3. From germline, CDR1 is SGHKS and CDR2 YYEKEE (reference sequence). CDR3 DNA sequence: TGTGCCAGCAGCTTCATGGACAGGGACAATGAGCAGTTCTTC. Translated, it gives CASSFMDRDNEQFF.

CDR3 DNA: TGTGCCAGCAGTTTATTCGGGCAGGGGCCCACTGAAGCTTTCTTT. Translation: CASSLFGQGPTEAFF. This sequence joins TRBV27 and TRBJ1-1; D might be TRBD1 (6 bases). Trimming left V 1 base short and J 4 bases short, with 13 bases between. Germline V gives CDR1 MNHEY, CDR2 SMNVEV (reference sequence). This CDR3 has 15 amino acids.

The J gene is TRBJ2-6, the V gene TRBV28; maybe TRBD1 (6 bases). V was shortened by 2 bases and J by 5 bases, with 13 bases between the two germline ends. The CDR3 is 16 amino acids. Germline CDR1 reads MDHEN; CDR2 reads SYDVKM. CDR3 protein: CASSLRGHGRANVLTF. In DNA form, the CDR3 reads TGTGCCAGCAGTTTACGGGGACACGGTAGGGCCAACGTCCTGACTTTC.

This chain uses TRBV7-3 with TRBJ2-2, with D maybe TRBD2 (5 bases). The CDR3 is 13 residues long. The V gene's germline CDR1 is SGHTA and CDR2 FQGTGA. V was clipped by 5 bases and J by 13 bases, with 17 bases between them. The CDR3 DNA reads as TGTGCCAGCAGCCCCCATTTGTCGGGGTCGCTGTTTTTT. Amino acids: CASSPHLSGSLFF.

This rearrangement joins TRBV30 to TRBJ2-4; no clear D gene. The length of the CDR3 is 13 residues. CDR1 GTSNPN and CDR2 SVGIG come from the germline V gene (reference sequence). V dropped 3 bases and J dropped 0 bases, with 6 bases sitting between them. Written as DNA, the CDR3 is TGTGCCTGGAGCGCGGCAGCCAAAAACATTCAGTACTTC. Translated: CAWSAAAKNIQYF. Looking up the rest from reference TRBV30 and TRBJ2-4 gives the full variable domain: SQTIHQWPATLVQPVGSPLSLECTVEGTSNPNLYWYRQAAGRGLQLLFYSVGIGQISSEVPQNLSASRPQDRQFILSSKKLLLSDSGFYLCAWSAAAKNIQYFGAGTRLSVL.

The chain couples TRBV15 to TRBJ2-5; perhaps TRBD2 as D (5 bases). Germline values: CDR1 LNHNV, CDR2 YYDKDF (reference sequence). This CDR3 region has 14 residues. The germline V and J ends were trimmed by 1 base and 1 base, with 7 bases remaining between them. CDR3 sequence: CATSRGLAQETQYF. The CDR3 DNA sequence: TGTGCCACCAGCAGAGGGCTAGCCCAAGAGACCCAGTACTTC.

This chain links TRBV7-6 with TRBJ2-3, with D maybe TRBD1 (6 bases). The CDR3 loop spans 14 amino acids. Trimming took off 5 bases at V and 1 base at J, with 10 bases between the two ends. The germline V gene has CDR1 SGHVS and CDR2 FNYEAQ. The CDR3 sequence is CASSPEGGTDTQYF. DNA of the CDR3: TGTGCCAGCAGCCCCGAGGGGGGCACAGATACGCAGTATTTT.